This TCR beta chain was sequenced for a study of blood T cells in healthy people across ages. Findings and limits, study-wide: Long-lived donors had more naive CD4+ cells and higher diversity than aged donors.

As to this clonotype: Its cognate antigen is unknown.

The use of a sample-barcoded 5' primer and a J-beta primer mix characterized a second PCR of about 7 to 12 cycles. In TCRdb, the 5' RACE reads were re-called with MiXCR into one record per CDR3 protein. Of 1.4 million to 1.5 million distinct CDR3 sequences listed, roughly 40% are singletons. Germline CDR1 is SNHLY and CDR2 is FYNNEI. Between the trimmed V and J ends, which lost 11 bases and 0 bases, there was a span of 13 bases. The CDR3 extends over 13 amino acids. The study isolated at least 6.5 million PBMCs from each sample. What was sequenced was blood. This clonotype was sampled from a woman aged 18-29 years in good health. The chain links TRBV2 to TRBJ1-2; possible D gene TRBD1, 5 bases. CDR3 sequence (DNA): TGTGCCTCAGGGAGGGAGTCTAACTATGGCTACACCTTC. As protein: CASGRESNYGYTF.